These 25 T cell receptor beta chains share one sample of origin, sequenced in a study of blood T cell repertoires in COVID-19. Using immunoSEQ multiplex PCR, the repertoire was profiled, and TCRdb retains in-frame clones only, with some absent. This table holds hundreds of thousands of clones, nearly 90% found once. Sequencing was carried out using peripheral blood. The receptors were sampled from a woman aged 18-30 years who had recovered from COVID-19.

This clone showed up just once. The chain combines TRBV7-2 with TRBJ2-2; D is uncertain. Between the trimmed V and J ends, which lost 3 bases and 2 bases, there was a span of 4 bases. This CDR3 contains 13 residues. Germline CDR1 is SGHTA and CDR2 is FQGNSA. CDR3 nucleotides: TGTGCCAGCAGCTTCAGAAACACCGGGGAGCTGTTTTTT. Translating gives CASSFRNTGELFF.

The V and J genes are TRBV25-1 and TRBJ2-1, with TRBD1 matching over 8 bases. Germline assignment: CDR1 MGHDK and CDR2 SYGVNS. The V gene end was trimmed by 7 bases and the J gene end by 7 bases; junction bases not matched to a gene: 9. The CDR3 totals 14 residues. CDR3 DNA sequence: TGTGCCAGCAATAGACAGGGGCACGGGAATGAGCAGTTCTTC. Its protein is CASNRQGHGNEQFF.

The rearrangement joins TRBV4-1 to TRBJ2-1, with TRBD2 matching over 11 bases. The CDR3 is 17 amino acids. In germline, CDR1 is MGHRA, CDR2 YSYEKL. With 1 base clipped from V and 7 bases from J, the junction kept 9 bases outside the gene matches. The chain's CDR3 is CASSQVALAGVLNEQFF. DNA for the CDR3: TGCGCCAGCAGCCAAGTTGCACTAGCGGGAGTCTTGAATGAGCAGTTCTTC.

The J gene is TRBJ2-2, the V gene TRBV7-3; TRBD1 is a possible D gene (5 bases). The germline V and J ends were trimmed by 3 bases and 0 bases, with 17 bases remaining between them. The V gene's germline CDR1 is SGHTA and CDR2 FQGTGA. The CDR3 runs to 18 residues. The CDR3 DNA reads TGTGCCAGCAGCTTGAATGGACACCCGATTTCGAACACCGGGGAGCTGTTTTTT. Its protein product is CASSLNGHPISNTGELFF.

This clone came up once. The chain combines TRBV9 with TRBJ2-6, with D possibly being TRBD2 (5 bases). CDR3 length: 15 residues. The germline V gene encodes CDR1 SGDLS and CDR2 YYNGEE. With 4 bases removed from V and 3 bases from J, the gap between germline ends came to 11 bases. CDR3 sequence: CASSLSSRGANVLTF. The CDR3 DNA follows: TGTGCCAGCAGCCTTTCTAGCCGTGGGGCCAACGTCCTGACTTTC.

This clone was seen once. This rearrangement joins TRBV7-9 to TRBJ2-5, with D perhaps matching TRBD1 (6 bases). V was pared by 6 bases and J by 2 bases, with 16 bases between. Germline CDR1 reads SEHNR; CDR2 reads FQNEAQ (reference sequence). This CDR3 region has 15 residues. The CDR3 DNA follows: TGTGCCAGCAGAGACAGGAGCACCCTTCAAGAGACCCAGTACTTC. It specifies CASRDRSTLQETQYF.

The gene calls are TRBV5-6 and TRBJ2-5, with 8 positions matching TRBD2. Per the germline V gene, CDR1 is SGHDT and CDR2 is YYEEEE. CDR3 length equals 15 residues. With 2 bases clipped from V and 2 bases from J, the junction kept 5 bases outside the gene matches. CDR3 region: CASSFVLAVQETQYF. In DNA form, the CDR3 reads TGTGCCAGCAGCTTTGTACTAGCGGTTCAAGAGACCCAGTACTTC. Combining the CDR3 with reference TRBV5-6 and TRBJ2-5 gives the whole variable domain DAGVTQSPTHLIKTRGQQVTLRCSPKSGHDTVSWYQQALGQGPQFIFQYYEEEERQRGNFPDRFSGHQFPNYSSELNVNALLLGDSALYLCASSFVLAVQETQYFGPGTRLLVL.

The chain employs TRBV29-1 and TRBJ2-1; 9 bases are shared with TRBD2. The V and J ends lost 4 bases and 1 base, in that order; junction bases with no gene match: 11. The CDR3 runs to 17 residues. The germline V gene has CDR1 SQVTM and CDR2 ANQGSEA. The CDR3 coding sequence is TGCAGCGTTGTAGGAGGGGCTAGCGGGACATCCTACAATGAGCAGTTCTTC. Protein sequence: CSVVGGASGTSYNEQFF.

The V gene is TRBV28, the J gene TRBJ1-2, with 8 bases fitting TRBD1. The CDR3 totals 13 residues. V lost 5 bases, J lost 6 bases, and 5 bases stayed unmatched. CDR1 is MDHEN and CDR2 is SYDVKM in the germline V gene. The CDR3 bases are TGTGCCAGCAGTGCTCACAGGGGGGATGGCTACACCTTC. Translated, it gives CASSAHRGDGYTF.

V usage is TRBV6-5 and J usage is TRBJ2-1; no definite D call. This CDR3 has 13 amino acids. V lost 8 bases to trimming and J lost 1 base, with 9 bases between them. The V gene's germline CDR1 is MNHEY and CDR2 SVGAGI. Written as DNA, the CDR3 is TGTGCCAGCGGCCGTGGTTCCTACAATGAGCAGTTCTTC. Its protein product is CASGRGSYNEQFF.

The genes are TRBV5-1 and TRBJ2-1; D gene ambiguous. Germline CDR1 SGHRS, CDR2 YFSETQ. The CDR3 has 16 residues. V was shortened by 0 bases and J by 0 bases, with 10 bases between the two germline ends. The DNA of the CDR3 is TGCGCCAGCAGCTTGGGATCGGGTATCTCCTACAATGAGCAGTTCTTC. Amino acid sequence: CASSLGSGISYNEQFF. The complete variable domain, with remaining parts taken from reference TRBV5-1 and TRBJ2-1, reads KAGVTQTPRYLIKTRGQQVTLSCSPISGHRSVSWYQQTPGQGLQFLFEYFSETQRNKGNFPGRFSGRQFSNSRSEMNVSTLELGDSALYLCASSLGSGISYNEQFFGPGTRLTVL.

The chain couples TRBV27 to TRBJ2-1, with 7 nucleotides matching TRBD2. Germline-derived CDR1 and CDR2 are MNHEY and SMNVEV (reference sequence). The CDR3 loop spans 14 amino acids. Germline trimming cut 7 bases from V and 9 bases from J; bases unmatched to any gene: 12. The CDR3, as DNA: TGTGCCAGCACCCCCCGGGCTAGCGGAGGTGAGCAGTTCTTC. Translating gives CASTPRASGGEQFF.

This chain links TRBV9 with TRBJ1-2, with D unclear. Germline V gene sequence: CDR1 SGDLS, CDR2 YYNGEE. Trimming removed 6 bases from V and 8 bases from J, with 17 bases in between. This CDR3 spans 13 amino acids. The CDR3, as DNA: TGTGCCAGCAAGGGCGGGCCCTCTGGCGGCTACACCTTC. Residues: CASKGGPSGGYTF.

V gene TRBV7-8 combines with J gene TRBJ2-5; unclear D gene. The CDR3 extends over 15 amino acids. Germline-derived CDR1 and CDR2 are SGHVS and FQNEAQ. Trimming took 1 base from V and 2 from J, leaving 11 bases between them. The CDR3, as DNA: TGTGCCAGCAGCTTAGGGGCCCGTTCGCAAGAGACCCAGTACTTC. Translation: CASSLGARSQETQYF.

This chain joins TRBV2 and TRBJ1-5, with 7 bases matching TRBD1. The CDR3 runs to 16 residues. Unmatched junction bases numbered 5, after V lost 3 bases and J lost 0 bases. Germline CDR1 and CDR2: SNHLY and FYNNEI. Here the CDR3 reads CASSDQGVGSNQPQHF. The CDR3 coding sequence is TGTGCCAGCAGTGATCAGGGGGTCGGTAGCAATCAGCCCCAGCATTTT.

This clone was seen only once. The chain couples TRBV5-4 to TRBJ2-5, with 7 bases aligning to TRBD1. The V gene end was trimmed by 3 bases and the J gene end by 1 base; junction bases not matched to a gene: 6. CDR1 and CDR2 (germline): SGHNT, YYREEE (reference sequence). This CDR3 region has 15 residues. The DNA for the CDR3 is TGTGCCAGCAGCTCTAAGACAGGGAGCCAAGAGACCCAGTACTTC. Protein sequence: CASSSKTGSQETQYF.

The V gene is TRBV18, the J gene TRBJ1-4, with TRBD1 matching 8 bases. CDR1 is KGHSH and CDR2 is LQKENI in the germline V gene. The CDR3 is 15 residues long. V was pared by 5 bases and J by 4 bases, with 6 bases of the junction left unmatched. This chain's CDR3 is CASSKQGAGNEKLFF. CDR3 DNA: TGTGCCAGCTCAAAGCAGGGGGCTGGTAATGAAAAACTGTTTTTT.

This clone is a singleton in its sample. CDR3 amino acids: CASSPRQGSYNSPLHF. The DNA of the CDR3 is TGTGCCAGCAGCCCTCGACAGGGCTCCTATAATTCACCCCTCCACTTT. The chain has TRBV3-1 (or the pseudogene TRBV3-2) and TRBJ1-6; 7 nucleotides align to TRBD1. CDR1 and CDR2 (germline): LGHDT, YNNKEL (reference sequence). V gave up 4 bases and J gave up 0 bases; unmatched junction bases: 3. The CDR3 is 16 residues long.

V and J are TRBV24-1 and TRBJ2-5; 9 bases agree with TRBD1. The germline CDR1 and CDR2 sequences are KGHDR and SFDVKD. This CDR3 spans 15 amino acids. V lost 3 bases, J lost 5 bases, and 6 bases stayed unmatched. DNA for the CDR3: TGTGCCACCAGTGATCCACAGGGGGCGGGGGAGACCCAGTACTTC. It translates to CATSDPQGAGETQYF.

V and J are TRBV27 and TRBJ2-2; no firm D call. With 3 bases removed from V and 6 bases from J, the gap between germline ends came to 11 bases. In germline, CDR1 is MNHEY, CDR2 SMNVEV (reference sequence). The CDR3 runs 14 residues. In DNA form, the CDR3 reads TGTGCCAGCAGTTTTTTTGCAGAGGCCGGGGAGCTGTTTTTT. This codes for CASSFFAEAGELFF.

This sequence joins TRBV7-3 and TRBJ2-1, with D maybe TRBD2 (6 bases). The CDR3 runs 16 residues. CDR1 SGHTA and CDR2 FQGTGA come from the germline V gene. V shed 0 bases and J shed 6 bases, with 15 bases lying between them. Here the CDR3 reads CASSLTSGLYANEQFF. The CDR3 DNA follows: TGTGCCAGCAGCTTAACTAGCGGCCTGTACGCCAATGAGCAGTTCTTC.

The sample holds a few counts of this clone. J is TRBJ1-3 and V is TRBV4-1; TRBD1 matches at 8 bases. The CDR3 is 15 amino acids. With V trimmed by 3 bases and J by 2 bases, 3 bases remained unmatched. Per germline, CDR1 MGHRA and CDR2 YSYEKL. The CDR3 DNA reads TGCGCCAGCAGCCACGACAGGGGTACTGGAAACACCATATATTTT. Amino acid sequence: CASSHDRGTGNTIYF.

This clone was observed a single time. The chain combines TRBV29-1 with TRBJ2-3; 8 bases are a match to TRBD1. From germline, CDR1 is SQVTM and CDR2 ANQGSEA. The V and J ends lost 7 bases and 4 bases, in that order; junction bases with no gene match: 13. This CDR3 spans 15 amino acids. CDR3 loop: CSGVSGTGNADTQYF. In DNA form, the CDR3 reads TGCAGCGGGGTGTCCGGGACAGGCAATGCAGATACGCAGTATTTT.

The chain carries TRBV5-8 and TRBJ2-7, with 7 nucleotides matching TRBD1. The CDR3 extends over 12 amino acids. Unmatched junction bases numbered 0, after V lost 4 bases and J lost 2 bases. Germline CDR1 SGHTS, CDR2 YDEGEE. This chain's CDR3 is CASSDRAYEQYF. DNA for the CDR3: TGTGCCAGCAGCGACAGGGCCTACGAGCAGTACTTC.

The chain joins TRBV9 to TRBJ2-1; a weak D match, TRBD1 (5 bases). This CDR3 comprises 15 residues. Per germline, CDR1 SGDLS and CDR2 YYNGEE. V lost 3 bases and J 6 bases, leaving 16 bases between the germline ends. The CDR3, as DNA: TGTGCCAGCAGCGGTGACAGATTTTCTTCCAATGAGCAGTTCTTC. As protein: CASSGDRFSSNEQFF.